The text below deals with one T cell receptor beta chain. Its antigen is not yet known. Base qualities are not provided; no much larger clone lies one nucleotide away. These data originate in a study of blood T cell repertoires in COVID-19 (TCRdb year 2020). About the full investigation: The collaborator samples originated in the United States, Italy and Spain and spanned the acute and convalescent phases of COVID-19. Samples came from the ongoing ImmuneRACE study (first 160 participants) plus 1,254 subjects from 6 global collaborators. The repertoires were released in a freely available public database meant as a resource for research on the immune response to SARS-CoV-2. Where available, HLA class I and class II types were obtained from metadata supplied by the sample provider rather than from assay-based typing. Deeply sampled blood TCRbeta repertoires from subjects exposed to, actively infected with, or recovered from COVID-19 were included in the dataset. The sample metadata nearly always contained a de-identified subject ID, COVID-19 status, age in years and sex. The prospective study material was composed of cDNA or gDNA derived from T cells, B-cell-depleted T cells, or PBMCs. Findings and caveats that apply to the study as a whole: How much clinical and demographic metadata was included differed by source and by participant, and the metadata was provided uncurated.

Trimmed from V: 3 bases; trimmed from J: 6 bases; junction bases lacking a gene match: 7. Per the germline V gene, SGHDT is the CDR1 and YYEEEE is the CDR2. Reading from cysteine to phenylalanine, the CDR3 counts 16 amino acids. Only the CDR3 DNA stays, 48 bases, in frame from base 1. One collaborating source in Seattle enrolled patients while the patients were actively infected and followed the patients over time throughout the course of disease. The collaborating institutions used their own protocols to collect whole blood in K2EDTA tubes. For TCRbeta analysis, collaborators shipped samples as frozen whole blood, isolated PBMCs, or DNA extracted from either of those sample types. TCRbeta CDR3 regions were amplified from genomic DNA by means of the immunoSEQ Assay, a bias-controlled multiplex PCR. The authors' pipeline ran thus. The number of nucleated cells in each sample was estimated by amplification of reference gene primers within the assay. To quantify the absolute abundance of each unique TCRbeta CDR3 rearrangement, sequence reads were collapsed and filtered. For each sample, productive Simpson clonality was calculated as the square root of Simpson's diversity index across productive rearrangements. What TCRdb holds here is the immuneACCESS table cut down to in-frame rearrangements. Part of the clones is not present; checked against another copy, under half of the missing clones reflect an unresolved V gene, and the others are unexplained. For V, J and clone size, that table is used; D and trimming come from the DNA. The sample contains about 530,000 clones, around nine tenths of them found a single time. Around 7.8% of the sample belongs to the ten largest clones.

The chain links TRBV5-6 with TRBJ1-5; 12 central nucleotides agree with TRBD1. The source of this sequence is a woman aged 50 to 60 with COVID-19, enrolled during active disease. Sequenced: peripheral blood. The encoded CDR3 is CASSYTGTGGGQPQHF. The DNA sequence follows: TGTGCCAGCAGCTACACCGGGACAGGGGGCGGTCAGCCCCAGCATTTT.